This T cell receptor beta chain originates from a study of T cells in Graves' hyperthyroidism and ophthalmopathy. This clonotype was seen ten or more times. The antigen is undetermined. This CDR3 spans 16 amino acids. Germline V gene lookup returns CDR1 LGHDT and CDR2 YNNKEL (reference sequence). Trimming removed 4 bases from V and 0 bases from J, with 16 bases in between. Amplified TCR beta CDR3 regions derived from RNA transcripts. A set of HTBI primers served as the primers for a first-round RT-PCR of the TCR CDR3. TCRdb fed the multiplex PCR reads into MiXCR, producing one record per CDR3 protein. The table includes 600,000 or so distinct CDR3 sequences, approximately 15% detected once. Study observations and caveats: Also found in blood were most expanded thyroid clonotypes above 0.001.

Used for diagnoses were clinical symptoms, serum thyroxine and TRAb, thyroid ultrasound and orbital computed tomography. The sequence came from a woman aged 18-29 years with Graves' ophthalmopathy. V is TRBV3-1 and J is TRBJ2-7; tentative D call: TRBD2 (6 bases). Input material: blood. The CDR3 DNA is TGTGCCAGCAGCCGCGGGACTCCGCAGAACTCCTACGAGCAGTACTTC. It specifies CASSRGTPQNSYEQYF.